The 2 T cell receptor beta chains in this list originate from one sample, sequenced in a study of T cells in Graves' hyperthyroidism and ophthalmopathy. Template material for amplifying TCR beta CDR3 regions consisted of RNA transcripts. The HTBI set primed first-round TCR CDR3 RT-PCR. TCRdb reanalysed the multiplex PCR reads using MiXCR and keeps one entry per CDR3 protein. The data show 500,000 to 700,000 distinct CDR3 sequences, around 15% seen once. Sequenced sample: blood. These receptors were taken from a woman under 30 with Graves' hyperthyroidism.

This clonotype was recorded many times. The chain couples TRBV12-3 or TRBV12-4 to TRBJ2-1; D is unclear. The CDR3 is made up of 12 amino acids. Trimming left V 6 bases short and J 5 bases short, with 8 bases between. In nucleotides, the CDR3 is TGTGCCAGCAGCTTGAATGACAATGAGCAGTTCTTC. Translation: CASSLNDNEQFF.

This clonotype was recorded at least ten times. The chain employs TRBV10-1 and TRBJ2-7; no clear D gene. V was trimmed by 0 bases and J by 5 bases, leaving 8 bases between them. The CDR3 loop spans 13 amino acids. Germline assignment: CDR1 WNHNN and CDR2 SYGVQD (reference sequence). CDR3 DNA: TGCGCCAGCAGTGAGTCGTTTGGGAACGAGCAGTACTTC. Translated: CASSESFGNEQYF.